This TCR beta chain is from a study of blood T cell repertoires in COVID-19. Overall study context: Specimens from acute and convalescent COVID-19 originated in the United States, Italy and Spain. The cDNA or gDNA used as material had been derived from T cells, B-cell-depleted T cells, or PBMCs.

In the authors' methods: Reference gene primer amplification in the assay estimated nucleated cell counts. Assay used: immunoSEQ multiplex PCR; TCRdb lists only in-frame clones, some missing. V, J and clone size reflect that table, while D and trimming were determined from the DNA. The sample records about 240,000 clones, around 90% being singletons. This clone appeared a single time. This CDR3 spans 17 amino acids. Germline CDR1 LGHDT, CDR2 YNNKEL (reference sequence). V trimming: 3 bases; J trimming: 2 bases; junction bases outside the gene matches: 10. The source material was peripheral blood. This clonotype originated in a woman in her thirties with acute or convalescent COVID-19. V and J are TRBV3-1 (or the pseudogene TRBV3-2) and TRBJ2-1; 7 bases match TRBD2. CDR3: CASSHRAGRGPYNEQFF. The CDR3 region has the DNA TGTGCCAGCAGCCATCGAGCGGGGCGGGGTCCCTACAATGAGCAGTTCTTC.